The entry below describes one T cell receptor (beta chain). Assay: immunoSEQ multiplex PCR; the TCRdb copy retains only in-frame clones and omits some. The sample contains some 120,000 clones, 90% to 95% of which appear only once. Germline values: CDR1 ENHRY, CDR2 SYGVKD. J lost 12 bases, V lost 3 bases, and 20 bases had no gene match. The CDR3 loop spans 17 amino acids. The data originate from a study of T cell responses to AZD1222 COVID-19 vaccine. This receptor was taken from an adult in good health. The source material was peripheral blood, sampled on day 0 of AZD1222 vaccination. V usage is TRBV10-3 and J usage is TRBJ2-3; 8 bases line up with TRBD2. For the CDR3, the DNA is TGTGCCATCAGTGATCTTTCCGTGGCGGGAGGACTGGGCACACAGTATTTT. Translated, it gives CAISDLSVAGGLGTQYF.